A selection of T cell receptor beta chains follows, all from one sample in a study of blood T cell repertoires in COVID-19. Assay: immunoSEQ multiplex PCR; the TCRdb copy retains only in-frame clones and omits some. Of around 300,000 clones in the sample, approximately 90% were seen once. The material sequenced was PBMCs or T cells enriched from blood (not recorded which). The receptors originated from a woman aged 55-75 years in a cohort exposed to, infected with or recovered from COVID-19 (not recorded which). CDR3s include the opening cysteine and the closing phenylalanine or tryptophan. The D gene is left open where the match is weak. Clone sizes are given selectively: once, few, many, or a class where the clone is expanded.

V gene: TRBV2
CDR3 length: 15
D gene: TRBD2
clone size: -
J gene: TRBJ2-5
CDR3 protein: CASTPQGLAGETQYF
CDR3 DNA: TGTGCCAGCACCCCCCAGGGACTAGCGGGGGAGACCCAGTACTTC

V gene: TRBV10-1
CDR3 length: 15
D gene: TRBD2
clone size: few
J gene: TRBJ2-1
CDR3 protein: CASSSGLAGYNEQFF
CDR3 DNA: TGCGCCAGCAGCTCGGGACTAGCGGGTTACAATGAGCAGTTCTTC

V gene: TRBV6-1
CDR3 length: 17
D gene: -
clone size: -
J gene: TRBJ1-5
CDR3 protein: CASSEWGPGLSNQPQHF
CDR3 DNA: TGTGCCAGCAGTGAATGGGGTCCAGGACTTAGCAATCAGCCCCAGCATTTT

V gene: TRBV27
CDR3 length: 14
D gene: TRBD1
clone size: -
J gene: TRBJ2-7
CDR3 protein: CASYPTGAPYEQYF
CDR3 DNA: TGTGCCAGCTACCCGACAGGGGCGCCATACGAGCAGTACTTC

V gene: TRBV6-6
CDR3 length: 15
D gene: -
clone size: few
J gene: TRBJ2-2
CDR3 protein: CASSRSGENTGELFF
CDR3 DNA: TGTGCCAGCAGTCGATCGGGAGAGAACACCGGGGAGCTGTTTTTT

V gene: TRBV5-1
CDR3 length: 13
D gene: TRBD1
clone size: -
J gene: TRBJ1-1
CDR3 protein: CASSSQGDTEAFF
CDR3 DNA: TGCGCCAGCAGCTCACAGGGGGACACTGAAGCTTTCTTT

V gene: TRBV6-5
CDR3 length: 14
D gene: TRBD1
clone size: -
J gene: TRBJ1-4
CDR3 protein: CASSYSGQDEKLFF
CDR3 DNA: TGTGCCAGCAGTTACTCTGGACAGGACGAAAAACTGTTTTTT

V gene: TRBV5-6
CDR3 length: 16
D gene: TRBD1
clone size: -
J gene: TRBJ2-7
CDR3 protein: CASSPTGGRSSYEQYF
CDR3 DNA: TGTGCCAGCAGCCCGACAGGGGGCAGGAGCTCCTACGAGCAGTACTTC

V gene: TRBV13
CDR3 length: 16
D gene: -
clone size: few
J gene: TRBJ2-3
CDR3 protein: CASSPRDTLSTDTQYF
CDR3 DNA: TGTGCCAGCAGCCCCCGGGACACCCTATCCACAGATACGCAGTATTTT

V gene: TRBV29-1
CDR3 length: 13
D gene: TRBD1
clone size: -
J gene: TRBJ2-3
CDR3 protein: CSARQGATDTQYF
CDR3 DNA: TGCAGCGCACGACAGGGGGCAACAGATACGCAGTATTTT

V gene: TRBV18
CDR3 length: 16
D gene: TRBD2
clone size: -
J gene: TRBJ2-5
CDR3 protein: CASSPRGSANPETQYF
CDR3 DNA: TGTGCCAGCTCACCACGCGGGAGCGCAAACCCAGAGACCCAGTACTTC

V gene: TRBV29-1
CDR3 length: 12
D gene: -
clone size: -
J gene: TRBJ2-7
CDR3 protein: CSVVQGSYEQYF
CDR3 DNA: TGCAGCGTTGTTCAGGGATCCTACGAGCAGTACTTC

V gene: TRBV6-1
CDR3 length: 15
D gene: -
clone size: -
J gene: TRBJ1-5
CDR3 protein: CASSEDGLLNQPQHF
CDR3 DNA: TGTGCCAGCAGTGAAGACGGACTACTAAATCAGCCCCAGCATTTT

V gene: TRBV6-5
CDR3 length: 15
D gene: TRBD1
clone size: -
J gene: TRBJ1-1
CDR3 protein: CASSLGQGQNTEAFF
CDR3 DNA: TGTGCCAGCAGTCTTGGACAGGGCCAGAACACTGAAGCTTTCTTT

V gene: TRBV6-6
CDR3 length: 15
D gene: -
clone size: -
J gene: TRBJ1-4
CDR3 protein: CASRTRTETNEKLFF
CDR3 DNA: TGTGCCAGCAGAACCAGGACAGAAACTAATGAAAAACTGTTTTTT

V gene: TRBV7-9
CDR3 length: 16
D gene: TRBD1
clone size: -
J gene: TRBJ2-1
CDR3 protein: CASSISSTGWGNEQFF
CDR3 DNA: TGTGCCAGCAGCATTAGTTCGACAGGGTGGGGCAATGAGCAGTTCTTC

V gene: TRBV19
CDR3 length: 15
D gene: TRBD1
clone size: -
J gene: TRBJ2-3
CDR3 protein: CASSAVGTGPDTQYF
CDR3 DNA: TGTGCCAGTAGTGCCGTCGGGACAGGGCCAGATACGCAGTATTTT

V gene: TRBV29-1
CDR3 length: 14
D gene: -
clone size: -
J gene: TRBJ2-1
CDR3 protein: CSVEDRGDRHEQFF
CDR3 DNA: TGCAGCGTTGAAGACAGGGGGGATCGGCATGAGCAGTTCTTC

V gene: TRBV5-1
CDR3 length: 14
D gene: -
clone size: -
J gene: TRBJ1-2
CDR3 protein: CASSPRMTENGYTF
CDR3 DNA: TGCGCCAGCAGCCCTCGGATGACAGAGAATGGCTACACCTTC

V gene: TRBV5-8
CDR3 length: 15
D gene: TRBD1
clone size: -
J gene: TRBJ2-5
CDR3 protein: CASRTGTGGLETQYF
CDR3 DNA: TGTGCCAGCAGAACCGGGACAGGGGGCCTAGAGACCCAGTACTTC

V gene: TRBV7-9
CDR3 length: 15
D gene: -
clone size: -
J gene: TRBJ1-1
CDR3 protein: CASSLALTGGTEAFF
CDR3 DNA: TGTGCCAGCAGCCTCGCCCTGACAGGCGGCACTGAAGCTTTCTTT

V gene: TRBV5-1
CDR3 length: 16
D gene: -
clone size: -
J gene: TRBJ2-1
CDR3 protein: CASSLGVYREYNEQFF
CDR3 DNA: TGCGCCAGCAGCTTGGGTGTTTACAGGGAGTACAATGAGCAGTTCTTC

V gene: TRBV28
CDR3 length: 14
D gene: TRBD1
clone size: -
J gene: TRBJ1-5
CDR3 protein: CASIRRGKSQPQHF
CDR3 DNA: TGTGCCAGCATCCGCAGGGGGAAGAGTCAGCCCCAGCATTTT

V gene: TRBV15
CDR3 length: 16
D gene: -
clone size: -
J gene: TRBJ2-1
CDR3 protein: CATSPSWGRDYNEQFF
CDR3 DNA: TGTGCCACCAGCCCCTCCTGGGGCAGGGACTACAATGAGCAGTTCTTC

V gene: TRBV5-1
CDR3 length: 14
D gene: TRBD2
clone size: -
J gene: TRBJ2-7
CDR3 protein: CASSLTAGVDEQYF
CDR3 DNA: TGCGCCAGCAGCTTGACTGCGGGAGTAGACGAGCAGTACTTC

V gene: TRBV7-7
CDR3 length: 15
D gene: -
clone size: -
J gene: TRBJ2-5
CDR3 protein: CASSLGPGARETQYF
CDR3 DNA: TGTGCTAGCAGCTTAGGTCCAGGGGCGAGGGAGACCCAGTACTTC

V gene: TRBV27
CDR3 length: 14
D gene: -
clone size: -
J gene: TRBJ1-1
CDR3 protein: CASSSEEFTTEAFF
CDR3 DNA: TGTGCCAGCAGTTCGGAGGAGTTTACCACTGAAGCTTTCTTT